The next 30 T cell receptor beta chains were all read from a single sample in a study of cytomegalovirus exposure and HLA in healthy donors (dated by TCRdb to the late 2010s). The library was prepared using the immunoSEQ multiplex PCR assay. A mixture of 60 forward primers for TCR Vbeta segments and 13 reverse primers for TCR Jbeta segments was used in the multiplex PCR. In TCRdb, the immuneACCESS table is reduced to in-frame sequences with V and J assigned. These tables do not hold every clone; where another copy was compared, an unresolved V gene accounts for under half, and the others remain unexplained. In all, the sample holds some 150,000 clones, and 87% of those were seen once. 0.8% to 1% of the sample comes from the top ten. The sequencing input was PBMCs. Every receptor here comes from a woman aged 25 to 39 in good health and CMV-seronegative.

This clone was seen only a few times. V is TRBV6-5 and J is TRBJ1-5; D might be TRBD1 (6 bases). CDR1 and CDR2 (germline): MNHEY, SVGAGI. CDR3 size: 13 residues. V was cut by 10 bases and J by 0 bases, with 10 bases left in between. CDR3 amino acids: CATRTASNQPQHF. The CDR3 DNA sequence: TGTGCCACTCGGACAGCTAGCAATCAGCCCCAGCATTTT.

J is TRBJ2-2 and V is TRBV4-3; TRBD1 agrees at 9 bases. The CDR3 has 17 residues. V gave up 0 bases and J gave up 5 bases; unmatched junction bases: 7. Looked up from germline, CDR1 is LGHNA and CDR2 is YSLEER. DNA of the CDR3: TGCGCCAGCAGCCAAGATGGTGGGACAGGGTATACCGGGGAGCTGTTTTTT. Translating gives CASSQDGGTGYTGELFF.

This chain connects TRBV10-3 to TRBJ2-7; 7 nucleotides align to TRBD1. The CDR3 sequence is 14 residues long. The J segment lost 0 bases and the V segment lost 7 bases, leaving 6 bases of the junction unmatched. From germline, CDR1 is ENHRY and CDR2 SYGVKD. The CDR3 sequence is CAINKQGSSYEQYF. The CDR3 bases are TGTGCCATCAACAAACAGGGGTCCTCCTACGAGCAGTACTTC.

The DNA of the CDR3 is TGTGCCAGCAGTGGGCGGAGAGGGCAGGCGCATAGCAATCAGCCCCAGCATTTT. This translates into CASSGRRGQAHSNQPQHF. The V gene is TRBV6-1, the J gene TRBJ1-5, with D uncertain. CDR1 MNHNS and CDR2 SASEGT come from the germline V gene. V lost 4 bases to trimming and J lost 0 bases, with 19 bases between them. The CDR3 length is 18 residues.

The chain is built from TRBV7-9 and TRBJ1-1; 10 bases match TRBD1. Losses at the gene ends were 0 bases for V and 1 base for J; bases not matched to a gene: 8. Per germline, CDR1 SEHNR and CDR2 FQNEAQ (reference sequence). The CDR3 runs 18 residues. The CDR3, as DNA: TGTGCCAGCAGCTTAGCTCTCCGGGACAGGGGTGGGAACACTGAAGCTTTCTTT. Protein: CASSLALRDRGGNTEAFF. Supplemented by reference TRBV7-9 and TRBJ1-1, the full variable domain reads DTGVSQNPRHKITKRGQNVTFRCDPISEHNRLYWYRQTLGQGPEFLTYFQNEAQLEKSRLLSDRFSAERPKGSFSTLEIQRTEQGDSAMYLCASSLALRDRGGNTEAFFGQGTRLTVV.

The chain employs TRBV4-1 and TRBJ2-7; 9 nucleotides align to TRBD1. Per the germline V gene, CDR1 is MGHRA and CDR2 is YSYEKL. The CDR3 extends over 18 amino acids. Trimming at V came to 0 bases and at J to 1 base, leaving 10 bases not matched to a gene. The CDR3 is CASSQEGLGTGISYEQYF. DNA of the CDR3: TGCGCCAGCAGCCAAGAGGGGCTAGGGACAGGGATTTCCTACGAGCAGTACTTC.

This chain links TRBV14 with TRBJ2-5; 8 nucleotides agree with TRBD2. The ends lost 0 bases at V and 1 base at J; junction bases unmatched: 7. The CDR3 has 17 residues. CDR1 is SGHDN and CDR2 is FVKESK in the germline V gene. The CDR3 nucleotides are TGTGCCAGCAGCCAAGATAGACCTACTAGCGGCCAAGAGACCCAGTACTTC. It translates to CASSQDRPTSGQETQYF. Variable domain in full (rest from reference TRBV14 and TRBJ2-5): EAGVTQFPSHSVIEKGQTVTLRCDPISGHDNLYWYRRVMGKEIKFLLHFVKESKQDESGMPNNRFLAERTGGTYSTLKVQPAELEDSGVYFCASSQDRPTSGQETQYFGPGTRLLVL.

The gene calls are TRBV28 and TRBJ2-7, with 7 positions matching TRBD1. CDR1 MDHEN and CDR2 SYDVKM come from the germline V gene. With V trimmed by 4 bases and J by 2 bases, 11 bases remained unmatched. CDR3 length equals 16 residues. This chain's CDR3 is CASSSSTGRQAYEQYF. As DNA, the CDR3 is TGTGCCAGCAGTTCATCGACAGGGAGACAAGCCTACGAGCAGTACTTC.

The rearrangement links TRBV5-3 to TRBJ1-2; D possibly corresponds to TRBD1 (5 bases). TRBV5-3 is filed as an ORF, its function uncertain. The CDR3 is 18 residues long. V dropped 8 bases and J dropped 0 bases, with 26 bases sitting between them. The CDR3, as DNA: TGTGCCAGGTCGGTCCGGGGGACTCTGGTGTGGGCTAACTATGGCTACACCTTC. As protein: CARSVRGTLVWANYGYTF.

This clone was observed a single time. The gene calls are TRBV2 and TRBJ2-7; the match to TRBD2 covers 8 bases. CDR1 is SNHLY, CDR2 FYNNEI, per germline. This CDR3 comprises 14 residues. Germline trimming cut 6 bases from V and 1 base from J; bases unmatched to any gene: 5. Here the CDR3 DNA reads TGTGCCAGCAGATTTAGCGGGAAGTCCTACGAGCAGTACTTC. Translated: CASRFSGKSYEQYF.

This rearrangement joins TRBV4-3 to TRBJ2-2, with D possibly TRBD2 on 6 matching bases. Germline loops: CDR1 LGHNA, CDR2 YSLEER. The CDR3 is 14 residues long. Deletions cut 8 bases from V and 4 bases from J, with 14 bases between. In DNA, the CDR3 is TGCGCCAGCGGGAGGATAGCAAGCACCGGGGAGCTGTTTTTT. Translated, it gives CASGRIASTGELFF.

This clone was recorded only once. The chain couples TRBV7-8 to TRBJ2-1; the match to TRBD2 covers 7 bases. The CDR3 runs 13 residues. The V segment lost 1 base and the J segment 10 bases; nucleotides outside the gene matches: 4. Germline CDR1 SGHVS, CDR2 FQNEAQ. The CDR3 spells CASSLVLLAEQFF. The CDR3 DNA is TGTGCCAGCAGCTTAGTTCTACTAGCGGAGCAGTTCTTC.

The genes are TRBV6-1 and TRBJ1-4; 9 bases are shared with TRBD1. J was trimmed by 6 bases and V by 10 bases; bases with no gene match: 9. The CDR3 sequence is 14 residues long. Looked up from germline, CDR1 is MNHNS and CDR2 is SASEGT. This chain's CDR3 is CATMRGQGYEKLFF. Here the CDR3 DNA reads TGTGCCACAATGAGGGGACAGGGCTATGAAAAACTGTTTTTT.

The V and J genes are TRBV9 and TRBJ1-3; D gene ambiguous. The CDR3 has 17 amino acids. From germline, CDR1 is SGDLS and CDR2 YYNGEE. V gave up 4 bases and J gave up 0 bases, with 17 bases separating them. This chain's CDR3 is CASSQAPLRVSGNTIYF. The DNA of the CDR3 is TGTGCCAGCAGCCAAGCCCCCCTGAGAGTCTCTGGAAACACCATATATTTT.

The rearrangement joins TRBV7-2 to TRBJ2-3; TRBD2 matches 7 bases. The length of the CDR3 is 15 residues. J lost 9 bases, V lost 4 bases, and 13 bases had no gene match. Per the germline V gene, CDR1 is SGHTA and CDR2 is FQGNSA. CDR3 sequence reads: CASSSWASGGETQYF. The CDR3 region has the DNA TGTGCCAGCAGCTCCTGGGCTAGCGGAGGGGAAACGCAGTATTTT.

This clone was seen only a few times. The chain uses TRBV6-6 and TRBJ2-6, with D perhaps TRBD1 (5 bases). The germline gives CDR1 MNHNY, CDR2 SVGAGI (reference sequence). The CDR3 has 15 residues. V lost 8 bases to trimming and J lost 0 bases, with 11 bases between them. The CDR3 is CASGAPLSGANVLTF. The CDR3 nucleotides are TGTGCCAGCGGGGCACCGCTCTCTGGGGCCAACGTCCTGACTTTC.

The V gene is TRBV5-1, the J gene TRBJ2-3; 9 nucleotides match TRBD2. V trimming: 4 bases; J trimming: 2 bases; junction bases outside the gene matches: 8. The CDR3 is 16 amino acids. CDR1 is SGHRS and CDR2 is YFSETQ in the germline V gene. CDR3 sequence (DNA): TGCGCCAGCAGCGTAAACCTAGCGGGACCCACAGATACGCAGTATTTT. Amino acid sequence: CASSVNLAGPTDTQYF.

V is TRBV25-1 and J is TRBJ1-4; TRBD1 agrees at 9 bases. The germline V gene has CDR1 MGHDK and CDR2 SYGVNS. The CDR3 contains 14 residues. V dropped 7 bases and J dropped 5; count of bases not matched to a gene: 5. CDR3 nucleotides: TGTGCCAGCACCCCCGGACAGGGGAATGAAAAACTGTTTTTT. Protein product: CASTPGQGNEKLFF.

The chain uses TRBV6-5 and TRBJ2-1, with D possibly being TRBD1 (5 bases). The CDR3 runs to 13 residues. The germline V and J ends were trimmed by 4 bases and 5 bases, with 9 bases remaining between them. The germline V gene has CDR1 MNHEY and CDR2 SVGAGI. CDR3 sequence: CASSFVTDNEQFF. The CDR3 DNA is TGTGCCAGCAGTTTCGTGACAGACAATGAGCAGTTCTTC.

The V and J genes are TRBV7-2 and TRBJ1-2; D is uncertain. Trimming removed 5 bases from V and 7 bases from J, with 23 bases in between. Per germline, CDR1 SGHTA and CDR2 FQGNSA. This CDR3 is built from 16 residues. DNA for the CDR3: TGTGCCAGCAGCCCAGAGCCCCGGCGGGAACAGAGTGGCTACACCTTC. Translation: CASSPEPRREQSGYTF. Combining the CDR3 with reference TRBV7-2 and TRBJ1-2 gives the whole variable domain GAGVSQSPSNKVTEKGKDVELRCDPISGHTALYWYRQSLGQGLEFLIYFQGNSAPDKSGLPSDRFSAERTGGSVSTLTIQRTQQEDSAVYLCASSPEPRREQSGYTFGSGTRLTVV.

The gene calls are TRBV5-1 and TRBJ2-5, with D possibly being TRBD2 (6 bases). The J call may be faulty, since TRBJ2-7 better matches the DNA end. Germline V lookup: CDR1 SGHRS, CDR2 YFSETQ. The CDR3 contains 14 residues. CDR3 DNA: TGCGCCAGCAGCCAGCGGACTACTGCCTACGAGCAGTACTTC. Its translation: CASSQRTTAYEQYF.

In its sample, this clone was seen a few times. The J gene is TRBJ2-7, the V gene TRBV6-6; 7 bases fit TRBD2. The CDR3 has 16 amino acids. The ends lost 1 base at V and 0 bases at J; junction bases unmatched: 6. In germline, CDR1 is MNHNY, CDR2 SVGAGI (reference sequence). CDR3 sequence: CASSYFLSGASYEQYF. The CDR3 DNA reads as TGTGCCAGCAGTTACTTTCTGAGCGGGGCCTCCTACGAGCAGTACTTC.

J is TRBJ2-2 and V is TRBV7-2; 8 nucleotides agree with TRBD1. Germline loops: CDR1 SGHTA, CDR2 FQGNSA. The CDR3 is 15 residues long. The ends lost 3 bases at V and 4 bases at J; junction bases unmatched: 4. The CDR3 sequence is CASSFGRGRTGELFF. In nucleotides, the CDR3 is TGTGCCAGCAGCTTTGGCAGGGGGCGCACCGGGGAGCTGTTTTTT. Using reference TRBV7-2 and TRBJ2-2 for the parts outside the CDR3, the full variable domain is GAGVSQSPSNKVTEKGKDVELRCDPISGHTALYWYRQSLGQGLEFLIYFQGNSAPDKSGLPSDRFSAERTGGSVSTLTIQRTQQEDSAVYLCASSFGRGRTGELFFGEGSRLTVL.

The chain is built from TRBV11-2 and TRBJ2-7, with TRBD2 as a possible D gene (6 bases). Trimming took 3 bases from V and 3 from J, leaving 12 bases between them. Germline V lookup: CDR1 SGHAT, CDR2 FQNNGV. The CDR3 totals 14 residues. The CDR3 protein is CASSLGTSGYEQYF. The CDR3, as DNA: TGTGCCAGCAGCTTGGGGACTTCTGGCTACGAGCAGTACTTC.

The chain combines TRBV10-2 with TRBJ2-5, with D tentatively TRBD1 (5 bases). V was cut by 0 bases and J by 3 bases, with 14 bases left in between. This CDR3 comprises 16 residues. Germline-derived CDR1 and CDR2 are WSHSY and SAAADI. The CDR3 region has the DNA TGCGCCAGCAGTGAGTCGAGAAACAGGCTTAAAGAGACCCAGTACTTC. The encoded protein is CASSESRNRLKETQYF.

The genes are TRBV12-5 and TRBJ2-5; 13 nucleotides agree with TRBD2. This CDR3 region has 17 residues. V shed 1 base and J 8 bases; nucleotides not matched to a gene: 10. The germline gives CDR1 LGHNT, CDR2 FRNRAP. The CDR3 sequence is CASGLGRLAGGLPTQYF. The CDR3 DNA is TGTGCTAGTGGTTTGGGACGACTAGCGGGGGGCCTACCTACCCAGTACTTC.

The V gene is TRBV6-6, the J gene TRBJ2-7, with TRBD2 matching 8 bases. The V gene's germline CDR1 is MNHNY and CDR2 SVGAGI (reference sequence). J lost 5 bases, V lost 6 bases, and 6 bases had no gene match. The CDR3 is 13 amino acids. The CDR3 DNA sequence: TGTGCCAGCAGCCGCGGGGGGTGGAACGAGCAGTACTTC. It encodes CASSRGGWNEQYF.

The chain couples TRBV7-6 to TRBJ2-7; 7 bases map to TRBD2. CDR1 is SGHVS, CDR2 FNYEAQ, per germline. This CDR3 is built from 14 residues. The J segment lost 3 bases and the V segment lost 5 bases, leaving 7 bases of the junction unmatched. CDR3 in DNA: TGTGCCAGCAGCCCCGGCGGGGACTACTACGAGCAGTACTTC. Its protein product is CASSPGGDYYEQYF.

The genes are TRBV27 and TRBJ2-7, with D perhaps matching TRBD2 (6 bases). The germline V gene has CDR1 MNHEY and CDR2 SMNVEV (reference sequence). The V end lost 2 bases, the J end lost 1 base, and 6 bases lay between the germline ends. The CDR3 sequence is 13 residues long. The CDR3 sequence is CASSLGGSYEQYF. CDR3 sequence (DNA): TGTGCCAGCAGTTTAGGGGGGTCCTACGAGCAGTACTTC.

The chain carries TRBV5-1 and TRBJ1-5; D is perhaps TRBD1 (5 bases). The CDR3 contains 14 residues. The V end was cut by 6 bases, the J end by 5 bases, with 15 bases between. The germline gives CDR1 SGHRS, CDR2 YFSETQ. This CDR3 reads CASIWARGDQPQHF. CDR3 DNA: TGCGCCAGCATCTGGGCTCGGGGGGATCAGCCCCAGCATTTT.